This T cell receptor (beta chain) stems from a study of T cell changes during pregnancy in multiple sclerosis. This CDR3 is built from 16 residues. Germline assignment: CDR1 LGHNA and CDR2 YSLEER. V shed 5 bases, J shed 5 bases, and the junction held 13 bases outside the gene matches. Assay used: immunoSEQ multiplex PCR; TCRdb lists only in-frame clones, some missing. The profile shows under 25,000 clones, roughly 88% of them singletons. V is TRBV4-3 and J is TRBJ2-5; 8 bases fit TRBD2. This receptor was identified in a female donor in good health, enrolled as a control in a pregnancy study. The sample consisted of CD8+ T cells from peripheral blood mononuclear cells, taken in the first trimester of pregnancy. The CDR3 reads CASSTRGGGVRETQYF. The CDR3 region has the DNA TGCGCCAGCAGCACCCGGGGGGGCGGGGTCCGGGAGACCCAGTACTTC.